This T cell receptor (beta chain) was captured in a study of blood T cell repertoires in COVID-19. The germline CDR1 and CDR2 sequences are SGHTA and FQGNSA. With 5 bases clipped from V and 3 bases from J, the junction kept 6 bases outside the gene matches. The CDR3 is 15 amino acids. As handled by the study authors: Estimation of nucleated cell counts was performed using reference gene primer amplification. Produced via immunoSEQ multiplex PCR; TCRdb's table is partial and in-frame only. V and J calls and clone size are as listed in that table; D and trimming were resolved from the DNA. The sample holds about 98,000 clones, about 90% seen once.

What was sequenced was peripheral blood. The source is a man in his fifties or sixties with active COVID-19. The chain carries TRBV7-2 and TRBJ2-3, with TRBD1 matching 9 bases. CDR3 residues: CASSPGQGSTDTQYF. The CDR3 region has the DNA TGTGCCAGCAGCCCGGGACAGGGCAGTACAGATACGCAGTATTTT.